These T cell receptor beta chains were read from a single sample in a study of blood T cell repertoires in COVID-19. Data came from immunoSEQ multiplex PCR; TCRdb stores just in-frame clones and leaves some out. Of under 200,000 clones in the sample, roughly nine tenths were seen once. The sequencing sample was made of peripheral blood. Source of these receptors: a woman in her seventies with acute or convalescent COVID-19. CDR3s include the opening cysteine and the closing phenylalanine or tryptophan. Each record gives: clone size, D gene, V gene, J gene, CDR3 DNA, CDR3 protein. The D gene is left open where the match is weak. Some rows mark clone size as missing; the rest say once, few, many or name a class of expanded clone.

abundance: -
d_gene: -
v_gene: TRBV29-1
j_gene: TRBJ2-7
CDR3nt: TGCAGCGTTGAAGAAACCGGGGGGCCTCGGGACGAGCAGTACTTC
CDR3aa: CSVEETGGPRDEQYF

abundance: -
d_gene: TRBD1
v_gene: TRBV3-1/TRBV3-2
j_gene: TRBJ2-7
CDR3nt: TGTGCCAGCAGCCAAGGACAGGGGTTTGGAGAGCAGTACTTC
CDR3aa: CASSQGQGFGEQYF

abundance: -
d_gene: -
v_gene: TRBV11-2
j_gene: TRBJ1-2
CDR3nt: TGTGCCAGCAGCTTCGGAGCCTATGGCTACACCTTC
CDR3aa: CASSFGAYGYTF

abundance: -
d_gene: TRBD2
v_gene: TRBV10-2
j_gene: TRBJ2-1
CDR3nt: TGCGCCAGCACCCCGGGACTAGCGCGTAATGAGCAGTTCTTC
CDR3aa: CASTPGLARNEQFF

abundance: -
d_gene: TRBD1
v_gene: TRBV28
j_gene: TRBJ1-2
CDR3nt: TGTGCCAGCTCCTCAGGGGGCTTTGGCTACACCTTC
CDR3aa: CASSSGGFGYTF

abundance: -
d_gene: -
v_gene: TRBV4-1
j_gene: TRBJ1-2
CDR3nt: TGCGCCAGCAGCGAAGGGGGGGGATGGAGCTATGGCTACACCTTC
CDR3aa: CASSEGGGWSYGYTF

abundance: -
d_gene: -
v_gene: TRBV2
j_gene: TRBJ1-2
CDR3nt: TGTGCCAGCAGTGACCAAACCGGGAGATCAGGCTACACCTTC
CDR3aa: CASSDQTGRSGYTF

abundance: -
d_gene: -
v_gene: TRBV2
j_gene: TRBJ1-5
CDR3nt: TGTGCCAGCAGTGAAAGGCAGGGAAAGCAGCCCCAGCATTTT
CDR3aa: CASSERQGKQPQHF

abundance: -
d_gene: TRBD1
v_gene: TRBV10-3
j_gene: TRBJ2-5
CDR3nt: TGTGCCATCAGTCCGGGACAGGCCCTTGAGACCCAGTACTTC
CDR3aa: CAISPGQALETQYF

abundance: -
d_gene: -
v_gene: TRBV15
j_gene: TRBJ1-1
CDR3nt: TGTGCCACCAGCAGAGATTCGAGTTGGAGTCTGGCTTTCTTT
CDR3aa: CATSRDSSWSLAFF

abundance: -
d_gene: -
v_gene: TRBV6-1
j_gene: TRBJ1-6
CDR3nt: TGTGCCAGCAGTGAAAGGGGGAATTCACCCCTCCACTTT
CDR3aa: CASSERGNSPLHF

abundance: -
d_gene: TRBD1
v_gene: TRBV5-5
j_gene: TRBJ1-1
CDR3nt: TGTGCCAGCAGCTTGGGGGACAGGGGCACTGAAGCTTTCTTT
CDR3aa: CASSLGDRGTEAFF

abundance: -
d_gene: -
v_gene: TRBV29-1
j_gene: TRBJ2-7
CDR3nt: TGCAGCATATCACCGGGACTTCTCTCACGCGGGACCTACGAGCAGTACTTC
CDR3aa: CSISPGLLSRGTYEQYF

abundance: -
d_gene: TRBD1
v_gene: TRBV7-8
j_gene: TRBJ1-2
CDR3nt: TGTGCCAGCAGCTCCGGGACAGGGAAGCCCTATGGCTACACCTTC
CDR3aa: CASSSGTGKPYGYTF

abundance: once
d_gene: -
v_gene: TRBV11-2
j_gene: TRBJ2-7
CDR3nt: TGTGCCAGCAGCCCTACACCTAGCCCCGCGTACTTC
CDR3aa: CASSPTPSPAYF

abundance: -
d_gene: -
v_gene: TRBV19
j_gene: TRBJ1-2
CDR3nt: TGTGCCAGTAGCCTCCAGTCCGACTATGGCTACACCTTC
CDR3aa: CASSLQSDYGYTF

abundance: -
d_gene: TRBD2
v_gene: TRBV6-2/TRBV6-3
j_gene: TRBJ2-1
CDR3nt: TGTGCCAGCAGTTCGGGACTAGCGGGGGTAGGGCGGTACAATGAGCAGTTCTTC
CDR3aa: CASSSGLAGVGRYNEQFF

abundance: -
d_gene: TRBD1
v_gene: TRBV6-6
j_gene: TRBJ2-7
CDR3nt: TGTGCCAGCAGTTACGGGACAGGGGTTGGCGAGCAGTACTTC
CDR3aa: CASSYGTGVGEQYF

abundance: -
d_gene: -
v_gene: TRBV7-8
j_gene: TRBJ2-5
CDR3nt: TGTGCCAGCAGCTTAGCGGCAGGGAAACAAGAGACCCAGTACTTC
CDR3aa: CASSLAAGKQETQYF

abundance: -
d_gene: -
v_gene: TRBV7-2
j_gene: TRBJ2-3
CDR3nt: TGTGCCAGCAGCTCAGGCGGGCGATCTAGCACAGATACGCAGTATTTT
CDR3aa: CASSSGGRSSTDTQYF

abundance: -
d_gene: -
v_gene: TRBV19
j_gene: TRBJ2-3
CDR3nt: TGTGCCGGCCCAGGGGCTCCGGGACGAGATACGCAGTATTTT
CDR3aa: CAGPGAPGRDTQYF

abundance: -
d_gene: -
v_gene: TRBV19
j_gene: TRBJ1-1
CDR3nt: TGTGCCAGTAGTGCGGTAGCCACTGAAGCTTTCTTT
CDR3aa: CASSAVATEAFF

abundance: -
d_gene: -
v_gene: TRBV28
j_gene: TRBJ1-2
CDR3nt: TGTGCCAGCAGTTTAATCCCCCAGGGAGGAGGAGGCTACACCTTC
CDR3aa: CASSLIPQGGGGYTF

abundance: few
d_gene: -
v_gene: TRBV29-1
j_gene: TRBJ2-3
CDR3nt: TGCAGCGTTTTAAAGCTCACTACCACAGATACGCAGTATTTT
CDR3aa: CSVLKLTTTDTQYF

abundance: -
d_gene: TRBD1
v_gene: TRBV11-2
j_gene: TRBJ2-2
CDR3nt: TGTGCCAGCAGCCCCGGGACAGCTTACACCGGGGAGCTGTTTTTT
CDR3aa: CASSPGTAYTGELFF

abundance: -
d_gene: TRBD1
v_gene: TRBV11-2
j_gene: TRBJ1-2
CDR3nt: TGTGCCAGCAGCTTAGGACAGGGAAGTTGGGATGGCTACACCTTC
CDR3aa: CASSLGQGSWDGYTF

abundance: -
d_gene: TRBD2
v_gene: TRBV6-2/TRBV6-3
j_gene: TRBJ2-3
CDR3nt: TGTGCCAGCAGTCCCTATAGACTAGCGGGGGAAGTGGATACGCAGTATTTT
CDR3aa: CASSPYRLAGEVDTQYF

abundance: -
d_gene: -
v_gene: TRBV11-2
j_gene: TRBJ1-4
CDR3nt: TGTGCCAGCAGCTTAGTGGGGGCGTATGAAAAACTGTTTTTT
CDR3aa: CASSLVGAYEKLFF

abundance: -
d_gene: TRBD1
v_gene: TRBV10-3
j_gene: TRBJ2-3
CDR3nt: TGTGCCATCAGCCGGACAGGGGGCCCCACAGATACGCAGTATTTT
CDR3aa: CAISRTGGPTDTQYF

abundance: -
d_gene: TRBD1
v_gene: TRBV24-1
j_gene: TRBJ2-7
CDR3nt: TGTGCCACCAGTGATACCGGGACAGGGGTGGGCGAGCAGTACTTC
CDR3aa: CATSDTGTGVGEQYF

abundance: -
d_gene: -
v_gene: TRBV5-1
j_gene: TRBJ1-1
CDR3nt: TGCGCCAGCAGCCCAAACAGGGTGAGCACTGAAGCTTTCTTT
CDR3aa: CASSPNRVSTEAFF

abundance: -
d_gene: TRBD1
v_gene: TRBV11-3
j_gene: TRBJ2-5
CDR3nt: TGTGCCAGCAGCTTCAGCAGACAGGGGGGTCGGGAGACCCAGTACTTC
CDR3aa: CASSFSRQGGRETQYF

abundance: -
d_gene: TRBD1
v_gene: TRBV5-1
j_gene: TRBJ1-1
CDR3nt: TGCGCCAGCAGCAAAACAGGGGCCCTGAACACTGAAGCTTTCTTT
CDR3aa: CASSKTGALNTEAFF

abundance: -
d_gene: -
v_gene: TRBV6-5
j_gene: TRBJ2-7
CDR3nt: TGTGCCAGCAGTTACCAGGGTCCATCCTCCTACGAGCAGTACTTC
CDR3aa: CASSYQGPSSYEQYF

abundance: -
d_gene: -
v_gene: TRBV2
j_gene: TRBJ1-6
CDR3nt: TGTGCCAGCACCAGCCAGGGGCGAAATAATTCACCCCTCCACTTT
CDR3aa: CASTSQGRNNSPLHF

abundance: -
d_gene: -
v_gene: TRBV28
j_gene: TRBJ2-3
CDR3nt: TGTGCCAGCATTGGCTACCCAGGGGGCACAGATACGCAGTATTTT
CDR3aa: CASIGYPGGTDTQYF

abundance: -
d_gene: -
v_gene: TRBV12-3/TRBV12-4
j_gene: TRBJ2-3
CDR3nt: TGTGCCAGCGGAAGCGGAGATACGCAGTATTTT
CDR3aa: CASGSGDTQYF